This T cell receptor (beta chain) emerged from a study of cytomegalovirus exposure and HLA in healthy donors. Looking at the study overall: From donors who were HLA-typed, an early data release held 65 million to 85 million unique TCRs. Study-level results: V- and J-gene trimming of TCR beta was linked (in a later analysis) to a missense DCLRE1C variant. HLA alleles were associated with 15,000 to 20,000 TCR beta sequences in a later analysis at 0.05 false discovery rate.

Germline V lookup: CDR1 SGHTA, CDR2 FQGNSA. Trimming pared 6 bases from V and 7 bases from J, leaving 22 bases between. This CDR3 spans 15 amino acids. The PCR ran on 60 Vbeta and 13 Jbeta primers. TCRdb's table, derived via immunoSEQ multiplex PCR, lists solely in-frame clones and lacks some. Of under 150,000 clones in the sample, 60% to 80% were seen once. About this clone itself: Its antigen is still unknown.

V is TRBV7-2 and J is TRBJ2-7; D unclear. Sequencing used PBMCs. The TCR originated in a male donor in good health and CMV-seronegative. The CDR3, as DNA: TGTGCCAGCAGTCAAAACTACCTGGAGACTTTGGAGCAGTACTTC. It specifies CASSQNYLETLEQYF.